This entry describes one TCR beta chain. This entry is derived from a study of identical twins. The CDR3 has 18 amino acids. A universal primer site was added by template switching, and unique molecular identifiers were carried by the cDNA. MiXCR was run by TCRdb on the 5' RACE reads, yielding one entry per CDR3 protein. The sample includes 1.5 million or so distinct CDR3 sequences, about 30% seen only once; the top ten take roughly 0.3%. The material sequenced was cord blood. The receptor was derived from a newborn girl in good health. The chain is built from TRBV21-1 and TRBJ1-3; the table's D call of TRBD1 was not tested on the DNA. TRBV21-1 is annotated as a pseudogene. Written as DNA, the CDR3 is TGTGCCAGCAGCGAAACCCGGGACAGGGGCTCCTCTGGAAACACCATATATTTT. It encodes CASSETRDRGSSGNTIYF.